The present T cell receptor (beta chain) was sequenced within a study of Ad26.COV2.S vaccination and SARS-CoV-2 variants (dated by TCRdb to the early 2020s). For the wider study: Vaccine-arm donors were drawn from COV1001, a multicentre, randomized, double-blind, placebo-controlled phase I-IIa trial of Ad26.COV2.S in healthy adults. Ad26.COV2.S was administered intramuscularly at 5 x 10^10 or 1 x 10^11 viral particles, either as a single shot or as two shots given 56 days apart. Participants in the trial were split at random into five groups of five each, receiving low-dose or high-dose Ad26.COV2.S once or twice, or else placebo on both occasions. Blinding of investigators to trial group allocation was maintained during experiments and outcome assessment. The TCR-sequenced set comprised approximately 32 samples: about 19 Ad26.COV2.S vaccine recipients, 5 placebo recipients and 8 SARS-CoV-2 convalescent individuals. TCRbeta repertoire sequencing served as the tool for gauging how specific and how broad the SARS-CoV-2-reactive T cell receptors were following Ad26.COV2.S vaccination. Results and caveats for the whole study, not just this receptor: Higher spike-specific TCR breadth was observed in Ad26.COV2.S recipients than in placebo recipients (P = 0.0014). Comparing responses between vaccine doses or regimens was not something the study was powered to do. After vaccination, spike-specific CD8+ and CD4+ T cell responses were reported to show substantial breadth. The authors noted that total T cell responses may have been underestimated by the TCR breadth and depth analyses. Non-spike TCR breadth was comparable between vaccine and placebo recipients, consistent with the vaccine containing only spike.

With respect to this clone: Its antigen is not yet known. Base-call qualities are not available, and no considerably larger clone is one nucleotide away.

Interpreted using the paper, the treatment or condition label stands for: roughly 19 received Ad26.COV2.S at low or high dose, single or two shots; about 5 received placebo; per-sample allocation not given. Repertoires of vaccine and placebo recipients were sequenced from samples collected on day 63 after the first injection. Cohort 1b enrolled around 24 adults aged 18-55 years at a single site in Boston, USA, between 29 July and 7 August 2020. Ad26.COV2.S consisted of a replication-incompetent adenovirus type 26 vector by which a prefusion-stabilized SARS-CoV-2 spike protein from the original Wuhan strain was expressed. The germline V gene specifies SGHVS as CDR1 and FNYEAQ as CDR2. Inclusive of the bounding cysteine and phenylalanine, the CDR3 is 16 residues long. Of all the DNA, just the CDR3 is kept, 48 bases in frame from base 1. The germline V and J ends show losses of 5 bases and 2 bases respectively, and no gene match explains 10 bases of the junction.

The immunoSEQ Assay was the method used to sequence TCRbeta CDR3 regions. After extraction, genomic DNA underwent amplification by bias-controlled multiplex PCR, followed by high-throughput sequencing. Processing in the source paper ran as follows. Collapsing and filtering of sequences were performed to quantify the absolute abundance of each unique TCRbeta CDR3 region. T cell fraction was estimated by normalizing TCRbeta template counts to usable DNA, which was measured by amplifying reference genes present in all nucleated cells. Repertoire TCRs were annotated as SARS-CoV-2-specific by exact matching of V gene, CDR3 amino acid sequence and J gene to a known reactive TCR set. The reference SARS-CoV-2 TCR set came from MIRA and was filtered for enrichment in COVID-19-positive ImmuneCODE repertoires, removing public or cross-reactive TCRs. Using the MIRA antigens, annotated TCRs were further analysed by specific ORF or by position within an ORF. Depth was the summed frequency of annotated unique rearrangements, while breadth was defined as annotated unique rearrangements over total unique productive rearrangements. Group comparisons of TCR breadth used two-sided Wilcoxon rank-sum tests. TCRdb re-hosts the immuneACCESS table, in-frame sequences only. Its copies lack some clones; in the studies checked, an unresolved V gene accounts for under half of them, and the cause for the rest is not known. The V and J calls and clone size come from that table; D and trimming were worked out from the DNA. The sample table lists about 390,000 clones, about 85% of them with a count of one. Together, the top ten hold under 4% of the sample.

The sequence derives from a person between 18 and 65 years old who received the Ad26.COV2.S COVID-19 vaccine or a placebo. The chain links TRBV7-6 with TRBJ2-7; TRBD1 agrees with 9 junctional bases. The sample here was peripheral blood, taken in a trial of Ad26.COV2.S vaccine versus placebo. The CDR3 amino acid sequence is: CASSPSGTGFAYEQYF. At the DNA level, the sequence is TGTGCCAGCAGCCCGTCCGGGACAGGGTTCGCCTACGAGCAGTACTTC.